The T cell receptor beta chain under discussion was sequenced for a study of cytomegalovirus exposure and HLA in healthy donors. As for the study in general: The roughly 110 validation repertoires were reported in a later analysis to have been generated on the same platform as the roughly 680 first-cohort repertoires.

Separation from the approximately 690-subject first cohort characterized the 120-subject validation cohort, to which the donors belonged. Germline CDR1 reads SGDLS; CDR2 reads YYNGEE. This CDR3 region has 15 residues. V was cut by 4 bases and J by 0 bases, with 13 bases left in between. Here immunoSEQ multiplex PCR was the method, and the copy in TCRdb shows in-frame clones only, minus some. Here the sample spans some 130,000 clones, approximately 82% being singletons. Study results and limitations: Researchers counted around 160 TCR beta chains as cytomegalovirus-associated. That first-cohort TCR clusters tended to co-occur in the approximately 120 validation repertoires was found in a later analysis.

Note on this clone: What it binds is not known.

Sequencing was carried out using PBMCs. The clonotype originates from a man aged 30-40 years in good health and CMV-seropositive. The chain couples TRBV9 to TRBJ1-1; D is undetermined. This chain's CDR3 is CASSPRRGMNTEAFF. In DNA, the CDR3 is TGTGCCAGCAGCCCAAGACGGGGAATGAACACTGAAGCTTTCTTT. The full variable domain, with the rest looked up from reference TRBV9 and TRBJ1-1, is DSGVTQTPKHLITATGQRVTLRCSPRSGDLSVYWYQQSLDQGLQFLIQYYNGEERAKGNILERFSAQQFPDLHSELNLSSLELGDSALYFCASSPRRGMNTEAFFGQGTRLTVV.